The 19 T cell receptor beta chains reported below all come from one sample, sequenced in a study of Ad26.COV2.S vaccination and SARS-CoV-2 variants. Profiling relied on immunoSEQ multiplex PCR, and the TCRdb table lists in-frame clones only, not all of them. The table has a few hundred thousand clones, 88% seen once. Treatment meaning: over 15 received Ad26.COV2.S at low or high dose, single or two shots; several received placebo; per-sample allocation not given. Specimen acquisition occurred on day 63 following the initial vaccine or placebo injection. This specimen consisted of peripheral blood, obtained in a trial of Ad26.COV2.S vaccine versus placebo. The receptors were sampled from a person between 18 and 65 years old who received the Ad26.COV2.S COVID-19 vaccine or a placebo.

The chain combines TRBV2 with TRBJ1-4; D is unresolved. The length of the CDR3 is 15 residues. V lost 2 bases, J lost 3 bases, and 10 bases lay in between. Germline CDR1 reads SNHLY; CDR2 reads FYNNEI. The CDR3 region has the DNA TGTGCCAGCAGTGAATTGGCGGCTGCTAATGAAAAACTGTTTTTT. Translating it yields CASSELAAANEKLFF.

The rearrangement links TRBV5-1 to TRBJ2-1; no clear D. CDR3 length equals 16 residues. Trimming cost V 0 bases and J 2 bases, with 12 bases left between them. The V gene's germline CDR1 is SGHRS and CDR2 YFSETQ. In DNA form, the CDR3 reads TGCGCCAGCAGCTTGGAGTCGGCGGACGCCTACAATGAGCAGTTCTTC. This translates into CASSLESADAYNEQFF.

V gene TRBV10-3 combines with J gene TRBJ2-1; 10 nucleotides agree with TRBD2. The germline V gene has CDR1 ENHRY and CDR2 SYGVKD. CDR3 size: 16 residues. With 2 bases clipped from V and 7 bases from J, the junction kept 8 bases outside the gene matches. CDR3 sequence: CAISERLAGDPNEQFF. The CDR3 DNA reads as TGTGCCATCAGTGAGCGCCTAGCGGGGGACCCTAATGAGCAGTTCTTC.

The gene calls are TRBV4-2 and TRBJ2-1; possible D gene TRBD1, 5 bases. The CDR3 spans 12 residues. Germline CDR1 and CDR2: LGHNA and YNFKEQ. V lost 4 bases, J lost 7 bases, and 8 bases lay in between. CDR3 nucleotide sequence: TGTGCCAGCAGCCCCAACAGGAATGAGCAGTTCTTC. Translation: CASSPNRNEQFF.

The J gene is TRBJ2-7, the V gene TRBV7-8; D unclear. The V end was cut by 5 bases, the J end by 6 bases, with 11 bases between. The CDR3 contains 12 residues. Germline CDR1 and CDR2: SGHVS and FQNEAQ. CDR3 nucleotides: TGTGCCAGCAGCCTACTTAGGGCCGAGCAGTACTTC. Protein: CASSLLRAEQYF.

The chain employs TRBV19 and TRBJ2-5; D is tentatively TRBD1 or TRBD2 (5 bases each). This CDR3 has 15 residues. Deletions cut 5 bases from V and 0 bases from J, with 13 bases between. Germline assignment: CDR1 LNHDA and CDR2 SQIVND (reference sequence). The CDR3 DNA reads TGTGCCAGTAGTTGGAGGCAGGGCAACCAAGAGACCCAGTACTTC. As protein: CASSWRQGNQETQYF.

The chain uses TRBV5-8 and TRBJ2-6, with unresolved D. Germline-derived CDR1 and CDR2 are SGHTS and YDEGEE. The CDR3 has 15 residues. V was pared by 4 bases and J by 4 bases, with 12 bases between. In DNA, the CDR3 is TGTGCCAGCAGCCGTAGGGCACTCGGGGCCAACGTCCTGACTTTC. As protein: CASSRRALGANVLTF.

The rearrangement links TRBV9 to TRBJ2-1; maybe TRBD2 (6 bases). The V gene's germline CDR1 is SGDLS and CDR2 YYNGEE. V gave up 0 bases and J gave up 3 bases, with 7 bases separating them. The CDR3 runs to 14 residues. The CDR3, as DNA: TGTGCCAGCAGCGTAGAGGAGGGCTACAATGAGCAGTTCTTC. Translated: CASSVEEGYNEQFF. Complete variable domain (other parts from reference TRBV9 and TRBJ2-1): DSGVTQTPKHLITATGQRVTLRCSPRSGDLSVYWYQQSLDQGLQFLIQYYNGEERAKGNILERFSAQQFPDLHSELNLSSLELGDSALYFCASSVEEGYNEQFFGPGTRLTVL.

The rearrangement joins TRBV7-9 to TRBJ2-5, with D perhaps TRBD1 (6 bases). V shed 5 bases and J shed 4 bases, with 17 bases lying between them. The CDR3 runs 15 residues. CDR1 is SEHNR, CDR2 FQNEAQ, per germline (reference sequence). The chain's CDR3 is CASSVPGQRRETQYF. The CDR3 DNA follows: TGTGCCAGCAGCGTTCCGGGACAACGAAGAGAGACCCAGTACTTC.

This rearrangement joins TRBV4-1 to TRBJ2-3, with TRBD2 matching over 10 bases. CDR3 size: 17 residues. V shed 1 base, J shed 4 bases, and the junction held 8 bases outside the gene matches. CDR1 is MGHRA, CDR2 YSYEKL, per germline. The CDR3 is CASSQVASGGFADTQYF. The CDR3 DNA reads TGCGCCAGCAGCCAAGTTGCTAGCGGGGGTTTTGCAGATACGCAGTATTTT.

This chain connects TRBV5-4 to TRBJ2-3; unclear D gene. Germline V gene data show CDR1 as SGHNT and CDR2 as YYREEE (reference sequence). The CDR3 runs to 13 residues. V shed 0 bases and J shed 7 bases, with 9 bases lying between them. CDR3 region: CASSLVSENTQYF. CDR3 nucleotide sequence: TGTGCCAGCAGCTTGGTATCGGAGAATACGCAGTATTTT. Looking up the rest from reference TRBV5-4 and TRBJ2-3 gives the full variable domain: ETGVTQSPTHLIKTRGQQVTLRCSSQSGHNTVSWYQQALGQGPQFIFQYYREEENGRGNFPPRFSGLQFPNYSSELNVNALELDDSALYLCASSLVSENTQYFGPGTRLTVL.

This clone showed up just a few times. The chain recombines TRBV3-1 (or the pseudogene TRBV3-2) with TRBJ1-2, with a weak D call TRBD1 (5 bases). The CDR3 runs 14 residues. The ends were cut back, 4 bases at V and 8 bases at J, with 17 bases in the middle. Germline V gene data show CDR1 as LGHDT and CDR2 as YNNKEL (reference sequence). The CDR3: CASSLYRSGNGYTF. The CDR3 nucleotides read TGTGCCAGCAGCCTATATCGGTCAGGGAACGGCTACACCTTC.

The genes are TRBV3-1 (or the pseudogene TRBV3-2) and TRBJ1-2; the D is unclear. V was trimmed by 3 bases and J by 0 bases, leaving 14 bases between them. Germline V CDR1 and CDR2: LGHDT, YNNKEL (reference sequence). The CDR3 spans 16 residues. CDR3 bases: TGTGCCAGCAGCCACCGACCAAGTAGTTCTAACTATGGCTACACCTTC. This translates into CASSHRPSSSNYGYTF.

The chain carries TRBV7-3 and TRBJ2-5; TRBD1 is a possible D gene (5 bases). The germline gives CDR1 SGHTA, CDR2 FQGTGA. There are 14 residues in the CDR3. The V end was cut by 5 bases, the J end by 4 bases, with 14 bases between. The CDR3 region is CASSAVGQGETQYF. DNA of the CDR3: TGTGCCAGCAGCGCGGTAGGGCAGGGAGAGACCCAGTACTTC.

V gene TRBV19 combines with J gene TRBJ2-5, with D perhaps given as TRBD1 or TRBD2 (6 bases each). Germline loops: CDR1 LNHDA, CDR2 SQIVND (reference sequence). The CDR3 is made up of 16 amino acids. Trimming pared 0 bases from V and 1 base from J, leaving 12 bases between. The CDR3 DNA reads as TGTGCCAGTAGTATAGATGCCAGGGGAGGCCAAGAGACCCAGTACTTC. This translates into CASSIDARGGQETQYF.

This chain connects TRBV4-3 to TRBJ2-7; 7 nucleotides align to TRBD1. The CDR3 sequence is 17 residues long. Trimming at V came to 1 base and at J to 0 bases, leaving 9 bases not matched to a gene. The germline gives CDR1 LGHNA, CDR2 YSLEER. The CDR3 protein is CASSQGVGQDISYEQYF. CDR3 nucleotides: TGCGCCAGCAGCCAAGGAGTAGGACAGGACATCTCCTACGAGCAGTACTTC.

The chain's CDR3 is CATSDRLTGELFF. The CDR3 DNA reads as TGTGCCACGTCGGACAGACTCACCGGGGAGCTGTTTTTT. V gene TRBV27 combines with J gene TRBJ2-2, with D possibly being TRBD1 (6 bases). The CDR3 totals 13 residues. Germline-derived CDR1 and CDR2 are MNHEY and SMNVEV (reference sequence). V was clipped by 10 bases and J by 4 bases, with 13 bases between them.

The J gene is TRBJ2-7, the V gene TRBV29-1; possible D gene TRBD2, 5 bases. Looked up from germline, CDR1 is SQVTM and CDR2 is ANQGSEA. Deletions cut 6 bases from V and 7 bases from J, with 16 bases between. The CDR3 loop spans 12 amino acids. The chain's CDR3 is CSVPLPTGEQYF. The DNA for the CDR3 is TGCAGCGTCCCCCTCCCCACGGGAGAGCAGTACTTC.

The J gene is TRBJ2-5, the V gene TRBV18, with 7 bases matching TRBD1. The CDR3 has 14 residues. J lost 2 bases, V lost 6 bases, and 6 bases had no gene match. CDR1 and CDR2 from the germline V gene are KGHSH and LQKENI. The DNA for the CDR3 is TGTGCCAGCTCCTCGGGACAGTCACAAGAGACCCAGTACTTC. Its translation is CASSSGQSQETQYF.